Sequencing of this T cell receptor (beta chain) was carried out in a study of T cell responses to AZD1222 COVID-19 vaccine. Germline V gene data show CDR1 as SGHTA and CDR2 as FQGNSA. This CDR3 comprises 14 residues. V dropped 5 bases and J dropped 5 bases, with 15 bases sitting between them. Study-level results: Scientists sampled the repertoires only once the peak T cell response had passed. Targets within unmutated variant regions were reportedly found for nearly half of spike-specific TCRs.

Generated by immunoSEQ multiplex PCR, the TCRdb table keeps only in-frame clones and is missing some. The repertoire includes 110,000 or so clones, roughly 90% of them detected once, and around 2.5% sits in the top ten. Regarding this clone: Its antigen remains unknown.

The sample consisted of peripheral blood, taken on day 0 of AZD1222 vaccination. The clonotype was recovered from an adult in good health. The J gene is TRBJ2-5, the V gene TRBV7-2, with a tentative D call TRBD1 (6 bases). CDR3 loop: CASSLHRATETQYF. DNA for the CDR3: TGTGCCAGCAGCCTCCACAGGGCTACGGAGACCCAGTACTTC.